This entry describes one TCR beta chain. This sample is part of a study of blood T cell repertoires in COVID-19. Study in general: Spain, Italy and the United States supplied samples that represented acute and convalescent COVID-19. T cells, B-cell-depleted T cells, or PBMCs provided the cDNA or gDNA that served as material.

Original data processing: From reference gene primer amplification, estimates of nucleated cell counts were derived. The table came from immunoSEQ multiplex PCR; TCRdb's copy has only in-frame clones and leaves some out. V and J calls and clone size are as listed in that table; D and trimming were resolved from the DNA. Of some 200,000 clones in the sample, less than 85% were seen once. Sample: peripheral blood. This TCR was recovered from a woman between 65 and 79 years old with acute or convalescent COVID-19.

The CDR3: CASSLVLDSYEQYF. In DNA form, the CDR3 reads TGTGCCAGCAGTTTAGTCTTAGACTCCTACGAGCAGTACTTC. The chain joins TRBV28 to TRBJ2-7, with unresolved D. Germline V gene sequence: CDR1 MDHEN, CDR2 SYDVKM. This CDR3 is built from 14 residues. Trimming cost V 2 bases and J 0 bases, with 8 bases left between them.